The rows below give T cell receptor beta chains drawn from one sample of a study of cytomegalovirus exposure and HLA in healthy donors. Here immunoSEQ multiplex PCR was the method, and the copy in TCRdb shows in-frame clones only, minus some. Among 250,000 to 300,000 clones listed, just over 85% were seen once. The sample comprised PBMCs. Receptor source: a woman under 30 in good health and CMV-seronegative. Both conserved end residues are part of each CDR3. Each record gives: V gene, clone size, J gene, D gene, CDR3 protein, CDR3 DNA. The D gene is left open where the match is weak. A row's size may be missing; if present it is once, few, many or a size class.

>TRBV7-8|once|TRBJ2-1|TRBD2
CASSLLAAVDEQFF
TGTGCCAGCAGCCTACTAGCGGCGGTGGATGAGCAGTTCTTC
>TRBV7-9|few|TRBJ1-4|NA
CASSLATGLGEKLFF
TGTGCCAGCAGCTTAGCGACCGGACTGGGTGAAAAACTGTTTTTT
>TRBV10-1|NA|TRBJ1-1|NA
CASSESPGGRTEAFF
TGCGCCAGCAGTGAGTCCCCGGGGGGCAGGACTGAAGCTTTCTTT
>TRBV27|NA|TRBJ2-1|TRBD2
CASSLWGLANNEQFF
TGTGCCAGCAGTTTATGGGGACTAGCGAACAATGAGCAGTTCTTC
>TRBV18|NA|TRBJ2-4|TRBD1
CASSPLGTGPIVIAKNIQYF
TGTGCCAGCTCACCACTGGGGACAGGGCCTATAGTCATAGCCAAAAACATTCAGTACTTC
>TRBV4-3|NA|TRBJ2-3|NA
CASSQAGSLSTDTQYF
TGCGCCAGCAGCCAAGCTGGCTCCCTTAGCACAGATACGCAGTATTTT
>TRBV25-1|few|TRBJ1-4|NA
CASSDQGMDEKLFF
TGTGCCAGCAGTGACCAGGGAATGGATGAAAAACTGTTTTTT
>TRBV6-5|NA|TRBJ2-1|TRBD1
CASSYQTDRADEQFF
TGTGCCAGCAGTTACCAAACGGACAGGGCAGATGAGCAGTTCTTC
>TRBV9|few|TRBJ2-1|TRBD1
CASSAGGTGSYNEQFF
TGTGCCAGCAGCGCCGGCGGGACAGGGTCCTACAATGAGCAGTTCTTC
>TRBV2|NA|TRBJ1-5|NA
CASRGVGFNQPQHF
TGTGCCAGCAGAGGAGTAGGTTTCAATCAGCCCCAGCATTTT
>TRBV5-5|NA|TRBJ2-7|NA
CASSLERVHYEQYF
TGTGCCAGCAGCTTGGAGAGGGTGCACTACGAGCAGTACTTC
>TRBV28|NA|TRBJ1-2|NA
CASLTAQGIKKGYTF
TGTGCCAGCTTAACTGCCCAGGGTATTAAAAAGGGCTACACCTTC
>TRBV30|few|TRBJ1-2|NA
CAWSVHGSSGYTF
TGTGCCTGGAGTGTACACGGTAGCTCTGGCTACACCTTC
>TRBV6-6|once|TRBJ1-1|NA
CASSYRVAGTEAFF
TGTGCCAGCAGTTACCGGGTAGCCGGGACTGAAGCTTTCTTT
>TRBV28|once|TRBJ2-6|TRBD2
CASSFGTTNTGANVLTF
TGTGCCAGCAGTTTCGGGACTACGAATACTGGGGCCAACGTCCTGACTTTC
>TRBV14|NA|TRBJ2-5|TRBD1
CASSGLWTGRETQYF
TGTGCCAGCAGCGGTCTCTGGACAGGGCGAGAGACCCAGTACTTC
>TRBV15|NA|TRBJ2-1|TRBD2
CATSRELAGGNGEQFF
TGTGCCACCAGCAGAGAACTAGCGGGGGGGAACGGTGAGCAGTTCTTC
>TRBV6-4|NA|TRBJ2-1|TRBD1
CASSDDSRTGANEQFF
TGTGCCAGCAGTGATGATAGTAGAACAGGGGCGAATGAGCAGTTCTTC
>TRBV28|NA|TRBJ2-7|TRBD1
CASSFFTGASYEQYF
TGTGCCAGCAGTTTTTTTACAGGGGCTTCCTACGAGCAGTACTTC
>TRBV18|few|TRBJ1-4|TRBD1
CASSRRTGGDEKLFF
TGTGCCAGCTCACGCCGGACAGGGGGCGATGAAAAACTGTTTTTT
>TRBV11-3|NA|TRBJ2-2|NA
CASSPQDTGELFF
TGTGCCAGCAGCCCCCAGGACACCGGGGAGCTGTTTTTT
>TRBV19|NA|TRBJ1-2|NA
CASSIGGLAHTF
TGTGCCAGTAGTATTGGGGGACTCGCCCACACCTTC
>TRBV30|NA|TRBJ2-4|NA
CAWTGVAKNIQYF
TGTGCCTGGACAGGGGTAGCCAAAAACATTCAGTACTTC
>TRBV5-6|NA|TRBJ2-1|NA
CASSPQGWGEQFF
TGTGCCAGCAGCCCCCAGGGTTGGGGTGAGCAGTTCTTC
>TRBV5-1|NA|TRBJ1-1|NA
CASAFLGGRMTEAFF
TGCGCCAGCGCTTTCCTGGGGGGGCGTATGACTGAAGCTTTCTTT
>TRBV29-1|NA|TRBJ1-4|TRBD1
CSVGGDRGPEKLFF
TGCAGCGTTGGGGGCGACAGGGGGCCTGAAAAACTGTTTTTT
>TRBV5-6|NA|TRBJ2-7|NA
CASSLTGSSYEQYF
TGTGCCAGCAGCTTGACAGGGTCCTCCTACGAGCAGTACTTC
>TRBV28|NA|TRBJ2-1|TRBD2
CASSTLAGVYNEQFF
TGTGCCAGCAGTACACTAGCGGGAGTCTACAATGAGCAGTTCTTC
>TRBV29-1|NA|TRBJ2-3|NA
CSVGTAHSSSTDTQYF
TGCAGCGTTGGGACAGCCCATTCCTCTAGCACAGATACGCAGTATTTT
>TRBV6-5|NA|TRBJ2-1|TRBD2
CASSYSWSSGSEQFF
TGTGCCAGCAGTTACTCGTGGTCTAGCGGGAGTGAGCAGTTCTTC